The 20 T cell receptor beta chains below come from one sample, sequenced in a study of blood T cell repertoires in COVID-19. Repertoires were generated with immunoSEQ multiplex PCR, while TCRdb's copy carries only in-frame clones and drops some. The table lists about 480,000 clones, roughly 91% of them singletons. The sample consisted of peripheral blood. These receptors were collected from a woman aged 25 to 39 with acute or convalescent COVID-19.

The chain employs TRBV19 and TRBJ2-3; 9 bases are a match to TRBD2. CDR1 LNHDA and CDR2 SQIVND come from the germline V gene (reference sequence). The V gene end was trimmed by 7 bases and the J gene end by 4 bases; junction bases not matched to a gene: 12. CDR3 length equals 16 residues. CDR3 DNA sequence: TGTGCCAGTAACAGGCGGGGGGGTGATAGTGCAGATACGCAGTATTTT. This codes for CASNRRGGDSADTQYF. Full variable domain (remainder filled in from reference TRBV19 and TRBJ2-3): DGGITQSPKYLFRKEGQNVTLSCEQNLNHDAMYWYRQDPGQGLRLIYYSQIVNDFQKGDIAEGYSVSREKKESFPLTVTSAQKNPTAFYLCASNRRGGDSADTQYFGPGTRLTVL.

This clone was observed a single time. V usage is TRBV2 and J usage is TRBJ2-3; 8 bases map to TRBD2. Trimming cost V 10 bases and J 1 base; bases outside gene matches: 13. The CDR3 is 16 amino acids. The germline V gene has CDR1 SNHLY and CDR2 FYNNEI. The CDR3 DNA reads TGTGCCATCATATTGCTTGCGGGGGGTGGCACAGATACGCAGTATTTT. It specifies CAIILLAGGGTDTQYF. The full variable domain, in which reference TRBV2 and TRBJ2-3 provide the parts outside the CDR3, is EPEVTQTPSHQVTQMGQEVILRCVPISNHLYFYWYRQILGQKVEFLVSFYNNEISEKSEIFDDQFSVERPDGSNFTLKIRSTKLEDSAMYFCAIILLAGGGTDTQYFGPGTRLTVL.

This clone was seen once. This rearrangement joins TRBV2 to TRBJ2-3; 9 nucleotides match TRBD2. The V and J ends lost 6 bases and 5 bases, in that order; junction bases with no gene match: 12. CDR3 length equals 16 residues. The germline V gene has CDR1 SNHLY and CDR2 FYNNEI. The DNA for the CDR3 is TGTGCCAGCAGACCCCCCGGGACTAGCCCCGGAGATACGCAGTATTTT. Translation gives CASRPPGTSPGDTQYF.

This chain links TRBV12-3 or TRBV12-4 with TRBJ2-7; 7 nucleotides line up with TRBD1. This CDR3 region has 12 residues. With 4 bases clipped from V and 6 bases from J, the junction kept 3 bases outside the gene matches. The CDR3 protein is CASSSTGSEQYF. The CDR3 bases are TGTGCCAGCAGTTCGACAGGGAGCGAGCAGTACTTC.

The genes are TRBV7-8 and TRBJ2-6, with D perhaps TRBD2 (6 bases). Looked up from germline, CDR1 is SGHVS and CDR2 is FQNEAQ. The CDR3 totals 16 residues. Trimming left V 11 bases short and J 2 bases short, with 19 bases between. Written as DNA, the CDR3 is TGTGCCGAGACATTAGGGACTTTCGCTGGGGCCAACGTCCTGACTTTC. Residues: CAETLGTFAGANVLTF.

The chain links TRBV5-5 to TRBJ1-5, with D perhaps matching TRBD1 (6 bases). CDR1 SGHKS and CDR2 YYEKEE come from the germline V gene (reference sequence). This CDR3 spans 14 amino acids. The ends were cut back, 4 bases at V and 4 bases at J, with 12 bases in the middle. CDR3 protein: CASSRGQLNQPQHF. The CDR3, as DNA: TGTGCCAGCAGCCGCGGACAGTTGAATCAGCCCCAGCATTTT.

In nucleotides, the CDR3 is TGTGCCTGGGACCATAGCGGATACTCCTACAATGAGCAGTTCTTC. Amino acid sequence: CAWDHSGYSYNEQFF. The J gene is TRBJ2-1, the V gene TRBV30; D might be TRBD2 (6 bases). The CDR3 spans 15 residues. The V end was cut by 5 bases, the J end by 0 bases, with 14 bases between. Germline V gene lookup returns CDR1 GTSNPN and CDR2 SVGIG (reference sequence).

The genes are TRBV2 and TRBJ2-7; TRBD1 agrees at 7 bases. Germline V gives CDR1 SNHLY, CDR2 FYNNEI. The CDR3 sequence is 14 residues long. V lost 5 bases and J lost 4; bases outside the gene matches: 8. The CDR3 bases are TGTGCCAGCAGTTACGACAGGGAAGCGTACGAGCAGTACTTC. Its protein is CASSYDREAYEQYF. Full variable domain (remainder filled in from reference TRBV2 and TRBJ2-7): EPEVTQTPSHQVTQMGQEVILRCVPISNHLYFYWYRQILGQKVEFLVSFYNNEISEKSEIFDDQFSVERPDGSNFTLKIRSTKLEDSAMYFCASSYDREAYEQYFGPGTRLTVT.

This chain uses TRBV5-1 with TRBJ2-7, with a tentative D call TRBD1 (6 bases). The V gene lost 4 bases and the J gene lost 0 bases, with 14 bases spanning the gap. The germline CDR1 and CDR2 sequences are SGHRS and YFSETQ. This CDR3 spans 15 amino acids. The CDR3 protein is CASSASPGHSYEQYF. The CDR3 nucleotides read TGCGCCAGCAGCGCTTCACCGGGACACTCCTACGAGCAGTACTTC.

The chain is built from TRBV5-5 and TRBJ2-7; TRBD2 agrees at 8 bases. The J segment lost 6 bases and the V segment lost 6 bases, leaving 14 bases of the junction unmatched. CDR3 length: 15 amino acids. Germline CDR1 SGHKS, CDR2 YYEKEE (reference sequence). The CDR3 loop reads CASTQWTSPSGEQYF. The CDR3 DNA reads as TGTGCCAGCACCCAATGGACTAGCCCCTCCGGCGAGCAGTACTTC.

V gene TRBV4-1 combines with J gene TRBJ2-3; 7 positions agree with TRBD2. From germline, CDR1 is MGHRA and CDR2 YSYEKL. This CDR3 has 12 amino acids. Trimming cost V 4 bases and J 7 bases; bases outside gene matches: 2. The CDR3: CASSLGRNTQYF. In DNA, the CDR3 is TGCGCCAGCAGCCTCGGGAGGAATACGCAGTATTTT.

The rearrangement uses TRBV5-1 and TRBJ2-1, with 11 bases that match TRBD1. V gave up 4 bases and J gave up 9 bases; unmatched junction bases: 12. CDR3 length: 16 amino acids. Germline loops: CDR1 SGHRS, CDR2 YFSETQ. CDR3 DNA sequence: TGCGCCAGCAGCCTTCCAACCGGGACAGGGGGGAGTGAGCAGTTCTTC. Protein: CASSLPTGTGGSEQFF.

This clone has just one count. The chain is built from TRBV3-1 (or the pseudogene TRBV3-2) and TRBJ2-7; no firm D call. Germline V gives CDR1 LGHDT, CDR2 YNNKEL (reference sequence). This CDR3 spans 13 amino acids. The V end lost 2 bases, the J end lost 4 bases, and 9 bases lay between the germline ends. The CDR3 nucleotides are TGTGCCAGCAGCCAAACACAGTCATACGAGCAGTACTTC. This codes for CASSQTQSYEQYF.

V usage is TRBV6-5 and J usage is TRBJ2-7; 7 bases are a match to TRBD1. Looked up from germline, CDR1 is MNHEY and CDR2 is SVGAGI. V lost 7 bases and J lost 3; bases outside the gene matches: 12. The CDR3 runs to 15 residues. CDR3 nucleotides: TGTGCCAGCAATCCAACCGGGACAGTCGACTACGAGCAGTACTTC. It codes for CASNPTGTVDYEQYF.

The gene calls are TRBV3-1 (or the pseudogene TRBV3-2) and TRBJ1-6; no firm D call. Germline V CDR1 and CDR2: LGHDT, YNNKEL (reference sequence). The V gene lost 0 bases and the J gene lost 10 bases, with 10 bases spanning the gap. The CDR3 loop spans 14 amino acids. CDR3 nucleotides: TGTGCCAGCAGCCAAGATCACGGGAAATCACCCCTCCACTTT. It specifies CASSQDHGKSPLHF.

CDR3 protein: CASSEDRGLEPQHF. For the CDR3, the DNA is TGTGCCAGCAGTGAAGACAGGGGTTTAGAGCCCCAGCATTTT. This sequence joins TRBV6-1 and TRBJ1-5; 7 bases fit TRBD1. This CDR3 comprises 14 residues. Trimming at V came to 1 base and at J to 8 bases, leaving 5 bases not matched to a gene. The germline V gene has CDR1 MNHNS and CDR2 SASEGT.

This chain uses TRBV27 with TRBJ1-2; maybe TRBD1 (6 bases). With 3 bases removed from V and 4 bases from J, the gap between germline ends came to 21 bases. The CDR3 length is 17 residues. CDR1 and CDR2 from the germline V gene are MNHEY and SMNVEV (reference sequence). The CDR3 is CASSLVGRTALGYGYTF. Written as DNA, the CDR3 is TGTGCCAGCAGTTTGGTGGGTCGGACAGCCCTCGGCTATGGCTACACCTTC.

A few counts support this clone. The chain combines TRBV4-1 with TRBJ2-2; TRBD2 matches 11 bases. This CDR3 contains 15 residues. Germline V gene lookup returns CDR1 MGHRA and CDR2 YSYEKL. The trim removed 1 base at V and 8 bases at J, leaving 3 bases unmatched. This CDR3 reads CASSQGLAGKGELFF. The DNA of the CDR3 is TGCGCCAGCAGCCAAGGACTAGCGGGGAAGGGGGAGCTGTTTTTT.

The chain combines TRBV13 with TRBJ1-1; D uncertain. The CDR3 covers 14 residues. Trimming left V 6 bases short and J 1 base short, with 12 bases between. Per the germline V gene, CDR1 is PRHDT and CDR2 is FYEKMQ (reference sequence). The CDR3 bases are TGTGCCAGCAGTCCCGCCCCAGGGAACACTGAAGCTTTCTTT. Protein sequence: CASSPAPGNTEAFF. Based on the CDR3 plus reference TRBV13 and TRBJ1-1, the full variable domain is AAGVIQSPRHLIKEKRETATLKCYPIPRHDTVYWYQQGPGQDPQFLISFYEKMQSDKGSIPDRFSAQQFSDYHSELNMSSLELGDSALYFCASSPAPGNTEAFFGQGTRLTVV.

The chain couples TRBV5-4 to TRBJ2-5; 8 positions agree with TRBD1. Germline values: CDR1 SGHNT, CDR2 YYREEE (reference sequence). The CDR3 loop spans 13 amino acids. J lost 4 bases, V lost 5 bases, and 4 bases had no gene match. CDR3 region: CASSYTGGETQYF. CDR3 DNA sequence: TGTGCCAGCAGTTATACAGGGGGAGAGACCCAGTACTTC.